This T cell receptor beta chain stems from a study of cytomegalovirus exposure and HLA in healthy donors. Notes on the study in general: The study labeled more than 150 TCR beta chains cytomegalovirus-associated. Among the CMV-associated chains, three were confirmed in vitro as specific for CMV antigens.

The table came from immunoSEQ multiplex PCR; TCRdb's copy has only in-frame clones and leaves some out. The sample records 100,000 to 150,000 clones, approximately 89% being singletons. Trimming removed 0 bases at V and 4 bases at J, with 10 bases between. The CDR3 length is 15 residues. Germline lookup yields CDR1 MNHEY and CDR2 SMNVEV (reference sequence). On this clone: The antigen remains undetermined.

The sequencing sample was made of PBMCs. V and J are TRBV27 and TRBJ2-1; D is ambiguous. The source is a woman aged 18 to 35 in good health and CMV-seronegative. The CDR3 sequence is CASSLSSRPYNEQFF. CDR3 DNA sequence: TGTGCCAGCAGTTTATCGTCTAGGCCGTACAATGAGCAGTTCTTC.